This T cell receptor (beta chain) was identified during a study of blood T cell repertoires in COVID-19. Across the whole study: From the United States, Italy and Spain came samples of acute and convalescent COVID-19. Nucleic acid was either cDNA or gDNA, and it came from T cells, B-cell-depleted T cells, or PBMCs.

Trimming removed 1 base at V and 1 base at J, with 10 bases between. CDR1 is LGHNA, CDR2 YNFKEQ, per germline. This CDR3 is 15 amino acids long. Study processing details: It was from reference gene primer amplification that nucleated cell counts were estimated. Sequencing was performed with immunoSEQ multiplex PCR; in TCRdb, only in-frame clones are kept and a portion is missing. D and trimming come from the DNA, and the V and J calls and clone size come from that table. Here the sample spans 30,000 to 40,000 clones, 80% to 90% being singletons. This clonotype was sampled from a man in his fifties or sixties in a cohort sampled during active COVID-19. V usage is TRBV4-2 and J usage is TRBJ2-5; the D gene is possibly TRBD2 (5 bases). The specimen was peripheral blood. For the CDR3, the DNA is TGTGCCAGCAGCCAAGCGCCGGGATCCCAAGAGACCCAGTACTTC. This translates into CASSQAPGSQETQYF.